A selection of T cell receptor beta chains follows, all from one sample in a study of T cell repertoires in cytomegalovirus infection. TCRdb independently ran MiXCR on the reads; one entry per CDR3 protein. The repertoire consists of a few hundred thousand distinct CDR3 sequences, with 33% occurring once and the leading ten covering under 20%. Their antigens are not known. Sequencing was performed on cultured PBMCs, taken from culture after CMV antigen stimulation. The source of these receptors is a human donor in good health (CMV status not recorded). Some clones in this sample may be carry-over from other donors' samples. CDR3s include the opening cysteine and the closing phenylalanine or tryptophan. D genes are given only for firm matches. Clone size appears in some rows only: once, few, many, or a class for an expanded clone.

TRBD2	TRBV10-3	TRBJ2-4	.	CAIPEVKLADLAKNIQYF	TGTGCCATCCCTGAAGTAAAACTAGCGGATCTAGCCAAAAACATTCAGTACTTC
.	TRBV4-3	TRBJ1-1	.	CASSQDAGSPRAFF	TGCGCCAGCAGCCAAGATGCTGGAAGTCCACGGGCTTTCTTT
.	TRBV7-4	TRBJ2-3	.	CASSFRTALSTDTQYF	TGTGCCAGCAGCTTCCGGACAGCTCTTAGCACAGATACGCAGTATTTT
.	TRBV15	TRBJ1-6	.	CATASSYNSPLHF	TGTGCCACCGCTAGCTCCTATAATTCACCCCTCCACTTT
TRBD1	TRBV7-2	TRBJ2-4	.	CASSLEQGLNIQYF	TGTGCCAGCAGCTTGGAACAGGGGTTAAACATTCAGTACTTC
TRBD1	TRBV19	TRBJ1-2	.	CATGTGGYGYTF	TGTGCCACCGGAACAGGGGGCTATGGCTACACCTTC
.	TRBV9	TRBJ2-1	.	CASSVVGTPSSYNEQFF	TGTGCCAGCAGCGTAGTCGGGACTCCTAGCTCCTACAATGAGCAGTTCTTC
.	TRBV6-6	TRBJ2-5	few	CASSYSRGQVGRETQYF	TGTGCCAGCAGTTACTCCCGCGGGCAGGTGGGACGAGAGACCCAGTACTTC
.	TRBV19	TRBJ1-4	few	CASSIRTDNEKLFF	TGTGCCAGTAGTATCCGGACAGATAATGAAAAACTGTTTTTT
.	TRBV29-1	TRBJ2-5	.	CSVGDRQGTQYF	TGCAGCGTTGGAGACCGTCAAGGGACCCAGTACTTC
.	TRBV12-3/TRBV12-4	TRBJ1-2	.	CASKNPGVDNYGYTF	TGTGCCAGCAAGAACCCAGGGGTTGACAACTATGGCTACACCTTC
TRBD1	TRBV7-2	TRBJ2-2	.	CASSADRVTGELFF	TGTGCCAGCAGCGCGGACAGGGTCACCGGGGAGCTGTTTTTT
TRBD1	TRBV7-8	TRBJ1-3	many	CASSLDRVRSGNTIYF	TGTGCCAGCAGCCTAGACAGGGTCCGCTCTGGAAACACCATATATTTT
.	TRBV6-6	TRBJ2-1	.	CASKGGKSSYNEQFF	TGTGCCAGCAAGGGCGGGAAGAGCTCCTACAATGAGCAGTTCTTC
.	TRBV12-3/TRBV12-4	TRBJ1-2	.	CASTAPGVDGYTF	TGTGCCAGCACCGCCCCAGGGGTTGACGGCTACACCTTC
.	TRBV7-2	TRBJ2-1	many	CASSLGPSINEQFF	TGTGCCAGCAGCTTAGGGCCCAGTATCAATGAGCAGTTCTTC
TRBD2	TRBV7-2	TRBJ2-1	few	CASSLGLAGVIVYEQFF	TGTGCCAGCAGCTTGGGACTAGCGGGAGTCATCGTCTATGAGCAGTTCTTC
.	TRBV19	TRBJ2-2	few	CASSIVGGGTGELFF	TGTGCCAGTAGTATAGTAGGGGGTGGAACCGGGGAGCTGTTTTTT
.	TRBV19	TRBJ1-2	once	CASSILPYLGFYGYTF	TGTGCCAGTAGTATCCTTCCGTACCTAGGGTTCTATGGCTACACCTTC
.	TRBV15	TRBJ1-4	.	CATSRDKMDEKLFF	TGTGCCACCAGCAGAGATAAGATGGATGAAAAACTGTTTTTT
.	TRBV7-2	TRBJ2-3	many	CASSLVTGDFSDTQYF	TGTGCCAGCAGCTTAGTCACCGGGGACTTCTCAGATACGCAGTATTTT
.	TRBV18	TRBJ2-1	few	CASSPEWSAGLGNEQFF	TGTGCCAGCTCACCAGAGTGGTCGGCGGGATTGGGTAATGAGCAGTTCTTC
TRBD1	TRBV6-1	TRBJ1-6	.	CASSEDRDRGRPSYNSPLHF	TGTGCCAGCAGTGAAGATCGGGACAGGGGACGGCCTTCCTATAATTCACCCCTCCACTTT
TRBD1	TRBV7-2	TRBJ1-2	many	CASSLALDRDGYTF	TGTGCCAGCAGCTTAGCGCTCGACAGGGATGGCTACACCTTC
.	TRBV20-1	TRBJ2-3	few	CSAVTATDTQYF	TGCAGTGCTGTCACGGCCACAGATACGCAGTATTTT
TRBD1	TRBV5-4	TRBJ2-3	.	CASSSDRDADTQYF	TGTGCCAGCAGCTCGGACAGGGATGCAGATACGCAGTATTTT
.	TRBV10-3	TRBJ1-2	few	CAISLSLRGYTF	TGTGCCATCAGTTTAAGCTTGCGAGGCTACACCTTC
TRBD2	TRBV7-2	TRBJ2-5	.	CASSGRLAGGAETQYF	TGTGCCAGCAGCGGAAGACTAGCGGGAGGGGCGGAGACCCAGTACTTC
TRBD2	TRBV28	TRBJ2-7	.	CASSLPRRGVYEQYF	TGTGCCAGCAGTTTGCCCAGGCGGGGGGTTTACGAGCAGTACTTC
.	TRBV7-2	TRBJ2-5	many	CASSYPGRETQYF	TGTGCCAGCAGCTACCCAGGGAGGGAGACCCAGTACTTC
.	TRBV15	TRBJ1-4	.	CATSRVGRLDEKLFF	TGTGCCACCAGCAGAGTGGGGCGCCTGGATGAAAAACTGTTTTTT
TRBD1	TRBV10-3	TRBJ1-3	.	CAIRGTGAGNTIYF	TGTGCCATCAGAGGGACAGGGGCTGGAAACACCATATATTTT
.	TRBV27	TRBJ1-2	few	CASSPGLVYGYTF	TGTGCCAGCAGTCCGGGGCTCGTCTATGGCTACACCTTC
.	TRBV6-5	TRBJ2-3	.	CASSNTDTQYF	TGTGCCAGCAGTAACACAGATACGCAGTATTTT
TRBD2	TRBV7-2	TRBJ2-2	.	CASSLGVAGGRELFF	TGTGCCAGCAGCTTGGGGGTAGCGGGAGGCCGGGAGCTGTTTTTT
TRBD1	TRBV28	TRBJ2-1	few	CASSSETGGPYNEQFF	TGTGCCAGCAGTTCGGAAACAGGGGGGCCCTACAATGAGCAGTTCTTC
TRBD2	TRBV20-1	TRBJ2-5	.	CSARDLTSGSETQYF	TGCAGTGCTAGAGATCTAACTAGCGGGAGTGAGACCCAGTACTTC
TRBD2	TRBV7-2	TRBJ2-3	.	CASSWGLAGPQGTQYF	TGTGCCAGCAGTTGGGGACTAGCGGGACCGCAGGGTACGCAGTATTTT
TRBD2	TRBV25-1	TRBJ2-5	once	CASSDYLGLAEETQYF	TGTGCCAGCAGTGATTACTTAGGACTAGCAGAAGAGACCCAGTACTTC
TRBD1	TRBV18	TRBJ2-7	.	CASSGIGQGYEQYF	TGTGCCAGCTCCGGGATCGGACAGGGATACGAGCAGTACTTC
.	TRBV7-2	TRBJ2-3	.	CASRPPGLATDTQYF	TGTGCCAGCAGACCTCCGGGACTTGCCACAGATACGCAGTATTTT
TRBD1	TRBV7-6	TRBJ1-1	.	CASSSGRTGENTEAFF	TGTGCCAGCAGCTCAGGACGGACAGGAGAGAACACTGAAGCTTTCTTT
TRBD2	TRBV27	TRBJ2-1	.	CASSSLGTSGRAGEQFF	TGTGCCAGCAGTTCCCTAGGCACTAGCGGGAGGGCCGGTGAGCAGTTCTTC
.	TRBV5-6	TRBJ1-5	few	CASSFAGVGNQPQHF	TGTGCCAGCAGCTTTGCTGGGGTCGGGAATCAGCCCCAGCATTTT
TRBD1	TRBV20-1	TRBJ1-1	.	CSASSRGQGRTEAFF	TGCAGTGCTAGCTCCCGAGGACAGGGGCGCACTGAAGCTTTCTTT
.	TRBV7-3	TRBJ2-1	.	CASSRGLGNERFF	TGTGCCAGCAGCCGGGGCTTGGGAAATGAGCGGTTCTTC
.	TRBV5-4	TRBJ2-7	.	CASSASPSSGEQYF	TGTGCCAGCAGCGCCTCGCCTTCAAGCGGCGAGCAGTACTTC
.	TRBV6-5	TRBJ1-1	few	CASSYSGHIGNEAFF	TGTGCCAGCAGTTACTCGGGCCATATAGGGAACGAAGCTTTCTTT
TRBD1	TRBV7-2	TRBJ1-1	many	CASSRDRATEAFF	TGTGCCAGCAGTCGGGACAGGGCCACTGAAGCTTTCTTT
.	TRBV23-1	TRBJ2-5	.	CASSQSRGGETQYF	TGCGCCAGCAGTCAATCAAGGGGAGGTGAGACCCAGTACTTC
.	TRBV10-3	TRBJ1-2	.	CAISESQEGHYGYTF	TGTGCCATCAGTGAGTCTCAAGAAGGACACTATGGCTACACCTTC
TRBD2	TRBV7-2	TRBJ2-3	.	CASTLELATQYF	TGTGCCAGCACCCTCGAACTAGCGACGCAGTATTTT
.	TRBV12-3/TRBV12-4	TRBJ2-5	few	CASSNLPLRGGDSETQYF	TGTGCCAGCAGTAACCTCCCACTACGAGGGGGGGACAGCGAGACCCAGTACTTC
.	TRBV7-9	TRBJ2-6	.	CASDGSLGANVLTF	TGTGCCAGTGATGGGTCCCTGGGGGCCAACGTCCTGACTTTC
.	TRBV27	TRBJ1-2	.	CASSFRRGANYGYTF	TGTGCCAGCAGTTTTCGCAGGGGAGCTAACTATGGCTACACCTTC
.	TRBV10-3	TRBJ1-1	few	CAISESITGSEAFF	TGTGCCATCAGTGAGTCGATTACCGGCAGTGAAGCTTTCTTT
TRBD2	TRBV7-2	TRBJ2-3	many	CASSLGGGGRRRQYF	TGTGCCAGCAGCTTAGGCGGGGGTGGGAGGAGACGGCAGTATTTT
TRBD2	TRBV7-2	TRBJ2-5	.	CASSLELAGGLPYQETQYF	TGTGCCAGCAGCTTAGAACTAGCGGGAGGACTTCCGTACCAAGAGACCCAGTACTTC
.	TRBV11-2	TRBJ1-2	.	CASSQLTENYGYTF	TGTGCCAGCAGCCAATTGACAGAGAATTATGGCTACACCTTC
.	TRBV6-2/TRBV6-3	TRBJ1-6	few	CASSYSSAGSPLHF	TGTGCCAGCAGTTACTCTTCAGCGGGATCACCCCTCCACTTT